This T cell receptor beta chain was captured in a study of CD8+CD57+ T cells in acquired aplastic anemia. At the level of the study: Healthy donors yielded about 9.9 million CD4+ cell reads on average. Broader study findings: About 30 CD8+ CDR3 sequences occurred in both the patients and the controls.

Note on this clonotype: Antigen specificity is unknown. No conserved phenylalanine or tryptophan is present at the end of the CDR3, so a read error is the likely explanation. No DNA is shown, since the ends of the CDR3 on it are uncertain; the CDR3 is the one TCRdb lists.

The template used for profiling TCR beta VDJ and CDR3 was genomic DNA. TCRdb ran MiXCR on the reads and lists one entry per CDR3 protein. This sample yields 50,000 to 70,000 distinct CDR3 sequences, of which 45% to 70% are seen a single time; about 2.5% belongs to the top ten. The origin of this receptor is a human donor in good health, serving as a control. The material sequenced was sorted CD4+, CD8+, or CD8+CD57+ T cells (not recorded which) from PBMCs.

The CDR3 loop reads CAISDVGTQNY. The rearrangement uses TRBV10-3 and TRBJ2-5. The CDR3 length is 11 residues, termini included. Germline CDR1 reads ENHRY; CDR2 reads SYGVKD.